This T cell receptor (beta chain) was identified during a study of Ad26.COV2.S vaccination and SARS-CoV-2 variants. V gave up 2 bases and J gave up 4 bases; unmatched junction bases: 6. The CDR3 sequence is 16 residues long. The germline gives CDR1 MRHNA, CDR2 SNTAGT. The treatment here: roughly 20 received Ad26.COV2.S at low or high dose, single or two shots; several received placebo; per-sample allocation not given. Sampling occurred on day 63 after the first vaccine or placebo injection. The method was immunoSEQ multiplex PCR; TCRdb's version includes in-frame clones alone and lacks a portion of them. This repertoire shows about 420,000 clones, more than 75% found once; its top ten account for 3.6%.

V usage is TRBV6-4 and J usage is TRBJ2-3; 10 positions agree with TRBD2. The specimen comprised peripheral blood, sampled in a trial of Ad26.COV2.S vaccine versus placebo. This TCR was sampled from a person aged 18 to 59 who received the Ad26.COV2.S COVID-19 vaccine or a placebo. Here the CDR3 reads CASSDQAGGSPDTQYF. The CDR3 DNA follows: TGTGCCAGCAGTGACCAAGCGGGGGGGAGTCCAGATACGCAGTATTTT.